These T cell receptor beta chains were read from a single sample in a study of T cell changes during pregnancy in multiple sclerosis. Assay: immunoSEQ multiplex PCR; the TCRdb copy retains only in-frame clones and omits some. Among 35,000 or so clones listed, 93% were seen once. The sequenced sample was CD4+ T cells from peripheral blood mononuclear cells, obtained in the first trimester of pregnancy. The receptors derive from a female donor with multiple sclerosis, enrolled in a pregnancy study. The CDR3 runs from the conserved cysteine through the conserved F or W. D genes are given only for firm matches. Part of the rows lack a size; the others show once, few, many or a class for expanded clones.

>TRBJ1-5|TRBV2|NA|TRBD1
CASSMGQPNQPQHF
TGTGCCAGCAGTATGGGACAGCCGAATCAGCCCCAGCATTTT
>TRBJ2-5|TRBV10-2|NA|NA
CASTESGRAETQYF
TGCGCCAGCACCGAGTCAGGGCGGGCAGAGACCCAGTACTTC
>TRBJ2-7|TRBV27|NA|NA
CANPRAQGKYEQYF
TGTGCCAACCCGCGGGCCCAGGGGAAATACGAGCAGTACTTC
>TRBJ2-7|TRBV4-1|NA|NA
CASSLKTGWDYEQYF
TGCGCCAGCAGCCTCAAGACAGGTTGGGACTACGAGCAGTACTTC
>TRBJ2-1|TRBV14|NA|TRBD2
CASSRRTSSYNEQFF
TGTGCCAGCAGCCGGAGGACTAGCTCCTACAATGAGCAGTTCTTC
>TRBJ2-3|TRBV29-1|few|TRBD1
CSARTGSTDTQYF
TGCAGCGCCCGGACAGGGAGCACAGATACGCAGTATTTT
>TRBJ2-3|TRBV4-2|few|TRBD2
CASSQGLTSGSTDTQYF
TGTGCCAGCAGCCAAGGATTGACTAGCGGGAGTACAGATACGCAGTATTTT
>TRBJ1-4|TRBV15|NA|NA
CATSVGGEKKLFF
TGTGCCACCAGCGTCGGGGGTGAGAAAAAACTGTTTTTT
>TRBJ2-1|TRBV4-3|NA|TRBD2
CASTQNIASGGPAYNEQFF
TGCGCCAGCACCCAGAATATTGCTAGCGGGGGGCCCGCATACAATGAGCAGTTCTTC
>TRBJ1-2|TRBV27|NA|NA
CASSSMSRGNGYGYTF
TGTGCCAGCAGTTCCATGTCGAGAGGGAACGGTTATGGCTACACCTTC
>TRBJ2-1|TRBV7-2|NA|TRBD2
CASSLRGTSGGYQQFF
TGTGCCAGCAGCCTAAGGGGGACTAGCGGGGGGTATCAGCAGTTCTTC
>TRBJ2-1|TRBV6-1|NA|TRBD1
CASSGLGQGRVQFF
TGTGCCAGCAGTGGGTTAGGACAGGGTCGGGTGCAGTTCTTC
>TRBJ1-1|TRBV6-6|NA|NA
CASSYSSAEAFF
TGTGCCAGCAGTTACTCGTCCGCTGAAGCTTTCTTT
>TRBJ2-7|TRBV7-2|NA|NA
CASTGGSYEQYF
TGTGCCAGCACCGGGGGTAGCTACGAGCAGTACTTC
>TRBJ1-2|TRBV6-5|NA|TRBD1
CASSYTGDSYGYTF
TGTGCCAGCAGTTACACAGGGGATAGCTATGGCTACACCTTC
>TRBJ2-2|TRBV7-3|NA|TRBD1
CASSLGTGVPGELFF
TGTGCCAGCAGCTTAGGGACAGGGGTCCCCGGGGAGCTGTTTTTT